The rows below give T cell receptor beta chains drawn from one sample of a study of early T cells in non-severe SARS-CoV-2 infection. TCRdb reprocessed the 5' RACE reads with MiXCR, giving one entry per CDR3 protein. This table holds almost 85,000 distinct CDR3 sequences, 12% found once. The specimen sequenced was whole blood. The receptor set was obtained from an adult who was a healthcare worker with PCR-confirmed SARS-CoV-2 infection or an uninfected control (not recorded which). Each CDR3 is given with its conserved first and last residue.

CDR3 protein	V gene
CASSSEDRENSPLHF	TRBV6-1
CASSLVASQYTEAFF	TRBV5-1
CASSPHSGNSYEQYF	TRBV28
CASSSAGGTDTQYF	TRBV5-1
CASSQVVMETQYF	TRBV14
CASRPVGTSRTGELFF	TRBV7-2
CSTSANTEAFF	TRBV29-1
CASSIDGASYGYTF	TRBV19
CASSSPPGQGNSPPHF	TRBV11-3
CAWSVSGLGNQPQHF	TRBV30
CASSILQGGYYGYTF	TRBV5-5
CASSLASLGGGFNTEAFF	TRBV5-1
CASSLTGKVTDTQYF	TRBV5-1
CASSKVPSGREDTQYF	TRBV21-1
CSASGTSGSDTQYF	TRBV29-1
CSVWTSGRGFGNEQFF	TRBV29-1
CASSLWADTGELFF	TRBV28
CATAPGQGVAGELFF	TRBV24-1
CASSLIQGETQYF	TRBV12-3/TRBV12-4
CASTPTGGIPGEQYF	TRBV27
CASSLALARAYNEQFF	TRBV7-6
CASSFKDRLEAFF	TRBV5-1
CASSSGTSGGDTQYF	TRBV5-1
CASSEHRDRVVYEQYF	TRBV10-1
CASSLENQETQYF	TRBV7-2
CASRQGFEQFF	TRBV7-9
CASKTGTGSNQPQHF	TRBV5-1
CASSGDRHAISDTQYF	TRBV7-2
CASSRTDRGQETQYF	TRBV25-1
CASSSSGGTYNEQFF	TRBV5-1
CASSLAGVGNTIYF	TRBV5-1
CASSLRVNSPLHF	TRBV12-3/TRBV12-4
CAWTYAAANTEAFF	TRBV30
CATSDTTGAGEQFF	TRBV24-1
CASSLRIHEQYF	TRBV7-9
CASSATLDTEAFF	TRBV18
CASSLPGLTGEYGYTF	TRBV21-1
CASSLDTGGTAYEQYF	TRBV5-1
CASSQKAGEVARGYTF	TRBV4-2
CASKNTGELFF	TRBV2
CAWSVPILGYEQFF	TRBV30
CASSADGLSGNTIYF	TRBV9
CASSPMAGVGNTEAFF	TRBV18